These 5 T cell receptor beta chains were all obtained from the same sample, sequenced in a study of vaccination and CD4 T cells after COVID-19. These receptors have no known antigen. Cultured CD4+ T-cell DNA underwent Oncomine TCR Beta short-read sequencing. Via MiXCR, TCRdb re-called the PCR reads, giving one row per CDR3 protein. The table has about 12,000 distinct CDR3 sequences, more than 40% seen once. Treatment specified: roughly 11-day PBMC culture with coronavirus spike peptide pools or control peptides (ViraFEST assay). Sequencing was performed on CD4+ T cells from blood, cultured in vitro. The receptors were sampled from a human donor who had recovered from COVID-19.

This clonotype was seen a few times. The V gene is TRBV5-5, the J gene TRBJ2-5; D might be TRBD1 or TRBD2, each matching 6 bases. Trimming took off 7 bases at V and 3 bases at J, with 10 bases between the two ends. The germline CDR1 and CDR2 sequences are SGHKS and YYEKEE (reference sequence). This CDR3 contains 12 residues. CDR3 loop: CASWGAEETQYF. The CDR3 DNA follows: TGTGCCAGCTGGGGGGCGGAAGAGACCCAGTACTTC.

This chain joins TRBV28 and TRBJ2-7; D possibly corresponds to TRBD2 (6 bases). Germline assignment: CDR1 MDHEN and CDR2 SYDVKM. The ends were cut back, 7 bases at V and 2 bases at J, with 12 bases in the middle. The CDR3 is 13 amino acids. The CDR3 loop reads CASKRDLPYEQYF. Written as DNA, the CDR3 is TGTGCCAGCAAAAGGGACTTGCCCTACGAGCAGTACTTC.

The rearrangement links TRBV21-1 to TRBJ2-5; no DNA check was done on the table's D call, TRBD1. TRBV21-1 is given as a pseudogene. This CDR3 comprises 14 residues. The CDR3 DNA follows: TGTGCCAGCAGCAAAGGGTCTGGGACAGAGACCCAGTACTTC. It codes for CASSKGSGTETQYF.

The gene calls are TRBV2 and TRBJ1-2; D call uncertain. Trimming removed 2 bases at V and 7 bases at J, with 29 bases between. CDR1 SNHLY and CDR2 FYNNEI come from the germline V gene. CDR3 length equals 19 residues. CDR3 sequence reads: CASSEPLMGETRDGFGYTF. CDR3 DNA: TGTGCCAGCAGTGAACCACTAATGGGAGAGACAAGGGATGGCTTTGGCTACACCTTC.

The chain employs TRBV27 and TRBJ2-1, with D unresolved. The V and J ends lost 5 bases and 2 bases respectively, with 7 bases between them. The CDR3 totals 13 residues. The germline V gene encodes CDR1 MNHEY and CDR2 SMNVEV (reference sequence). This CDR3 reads CASSSTTYNEQFF. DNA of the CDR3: TGTGCCAGCAGTAGCACGACCTACAATGAGCAGTTCTTC.